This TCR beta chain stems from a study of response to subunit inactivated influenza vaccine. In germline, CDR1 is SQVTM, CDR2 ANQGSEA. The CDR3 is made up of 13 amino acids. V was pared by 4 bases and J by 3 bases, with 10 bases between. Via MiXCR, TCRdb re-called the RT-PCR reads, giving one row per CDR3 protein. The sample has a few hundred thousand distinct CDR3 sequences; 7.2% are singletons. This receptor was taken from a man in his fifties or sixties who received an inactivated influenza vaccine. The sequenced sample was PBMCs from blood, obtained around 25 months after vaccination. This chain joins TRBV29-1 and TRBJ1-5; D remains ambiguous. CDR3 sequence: CSVGQASNQPQHF. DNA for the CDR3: TGCAGCGTTGGCCAAGCCTCCAATCAGCCCCAGCATTTT.